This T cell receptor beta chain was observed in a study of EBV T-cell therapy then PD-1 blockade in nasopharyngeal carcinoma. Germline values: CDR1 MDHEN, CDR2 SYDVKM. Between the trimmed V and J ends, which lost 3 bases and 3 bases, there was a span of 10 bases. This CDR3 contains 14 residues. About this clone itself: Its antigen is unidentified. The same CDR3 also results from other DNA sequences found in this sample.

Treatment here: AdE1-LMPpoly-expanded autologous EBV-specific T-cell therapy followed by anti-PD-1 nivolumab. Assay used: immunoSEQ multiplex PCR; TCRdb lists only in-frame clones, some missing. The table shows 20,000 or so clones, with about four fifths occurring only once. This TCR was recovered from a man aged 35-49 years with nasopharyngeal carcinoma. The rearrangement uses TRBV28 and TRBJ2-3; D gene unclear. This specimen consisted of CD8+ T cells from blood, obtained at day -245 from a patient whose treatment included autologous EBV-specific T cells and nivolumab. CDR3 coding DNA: TGTGCCAGCAGTTTTTTATCGGGTACAGATACGCAGTATTTT. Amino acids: CASSFLSGTDTQYF.